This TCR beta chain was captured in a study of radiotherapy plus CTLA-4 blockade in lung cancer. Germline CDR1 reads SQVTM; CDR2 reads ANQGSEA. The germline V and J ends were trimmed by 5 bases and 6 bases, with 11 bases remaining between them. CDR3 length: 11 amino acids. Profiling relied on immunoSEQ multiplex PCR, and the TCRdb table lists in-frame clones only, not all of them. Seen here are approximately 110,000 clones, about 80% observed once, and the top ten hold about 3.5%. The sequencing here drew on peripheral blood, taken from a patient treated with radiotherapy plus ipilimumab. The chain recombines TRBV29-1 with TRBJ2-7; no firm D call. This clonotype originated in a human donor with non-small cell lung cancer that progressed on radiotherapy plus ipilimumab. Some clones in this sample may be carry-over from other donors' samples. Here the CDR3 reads CSVLGIREQYF. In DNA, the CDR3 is TGCAGCGTTTTGGGGATACGCGAGCAGTACTTC.